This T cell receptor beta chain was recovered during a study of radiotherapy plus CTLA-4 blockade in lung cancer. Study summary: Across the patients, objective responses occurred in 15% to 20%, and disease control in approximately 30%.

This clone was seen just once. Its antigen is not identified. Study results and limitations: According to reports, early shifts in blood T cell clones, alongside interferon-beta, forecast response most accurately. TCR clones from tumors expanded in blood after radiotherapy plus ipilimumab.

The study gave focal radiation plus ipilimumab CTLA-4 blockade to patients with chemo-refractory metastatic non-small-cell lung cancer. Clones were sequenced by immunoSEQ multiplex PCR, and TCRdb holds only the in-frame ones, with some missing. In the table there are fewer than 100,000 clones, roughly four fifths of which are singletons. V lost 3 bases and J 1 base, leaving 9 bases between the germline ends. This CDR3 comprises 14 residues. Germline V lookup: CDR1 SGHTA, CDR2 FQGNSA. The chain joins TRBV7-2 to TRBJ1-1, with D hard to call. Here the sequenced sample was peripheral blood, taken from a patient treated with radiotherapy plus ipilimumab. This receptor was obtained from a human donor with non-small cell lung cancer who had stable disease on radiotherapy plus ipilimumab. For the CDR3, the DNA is TGTGCCAGCAGCTTGGGAACGGGGAACACTGAAGCTTTCTTT. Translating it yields CASSLGTGNTEAFF.